The clone carrying this TCR beta chain was recorded a few times. TCRdb's copy holds only in-frame clones and misses some; the assay was immunoSEQ multiplex PCR. There are tens of thousands of clones in the sample; just under 80% occur only once, and roughly 12% lies in the top ten. Germline-derived CDR1 and CDR2 are SGHAT and FQDESV (reference sequence). Unmatched junction bases numbered 4, after V lost 1 base and J lost 3 bases. This CDR3 has 16 residues. This specimen comes from a study of T cells in tumors after PD-1 blockade. Overall study context: Patients received pembrolizumab 200 mg every 3 weeks or cemiplimab 350 mg every 2 weeks.

Specimen: PBMCs, collected before anti-PD-1 treatment. J is TRBJ2-1 and V is TRBV11-1; TRBD1 agrees at 9 bases. The sequence came from a human donor with basal cell carcinoma. CDR3 sequence reads: CASSLGGTGYYNEQFF. CDR3 coding DNA: TGTGCCAGCAGCTTAGGAGGGACAGGGTACTACAATGAGCAGTTCTTC.